The 4 T cell receptor beta chains given below trace back to one sample, sequenced in a study of blood T cell repertoires in COVID-19. Repertoires were generated with immunoSEQ multiplex PCR, while TCRdb's copy carries only in-frame clones and drops some. The sample records fewer than 250,000 clones, about 90% being singletons. Sequencing was done on a sample of peripheral blood. The origin of the receptors is a woman between 45 and 65 years old with acute or convalescent COVID-19.

This chain connects TRBV24-1 to TRBJ1-2; 9 bases agree with TRBD1. The germline V gene has CDR1 KGHDR and CDR2 SFDVKD. This CDR3 is 15 amino acids long. The V segment lost 4 bases and the J segment 6 bases; nucleotides outside the gene matches: 8. The chain's CDR3 is CATSEEGQGVDGYTF. Written as DNA, the CDR3 is TGTGCCACCAGTGAGGAGGGACAGGGTGTCGATGGCTACACCTTC.

J is TRBJ1-2 and V is TRBV3-1 (or the pseudogene TRBV3-2); perhaps TRBD1 as D (6 bases). The CDR3 consists of 15 residues. The V end lost 4 bases, the J end lost 3 bases, and 15 bases lay between the germline ends. Germline CDR1 is LGHDT and CDR2 is YNNKEL (reference sequence). The CDR3 DNA reads TGTGCCAGCAGCCCAAGGGGGGGCGTAGACTATGGCTACACCTTC. The encoded protein is CASSPRGGVDYGYTF.

The chain combines TRBV4-1 with TRBJ1-2; TRBD1 is a possible D gene (5 bases). Germline V gives CDR1 MGHRA, CDR2 YSYEKL. This CDR3 region has 12 residues. Trimming removed 2 bases at V and 5 bases at J, with 6 bases between. The CDR3 nucleotides read TGCGCCAGCAGCCAACAGGGATATGGCTACACCTTC. Its translation: CASSQQGYGYTF.

This clone came up a few times. The gene calls are TRBV29-1 and TRBJ1-1; the D is unclear. Germline CDR1 reads SQVTM; CDR2 reads ANQGSEA. This CDR3 has 12 residues. V lost 8 bases and J 1 base, leaving 11 bases between the germline ends. The CDR3 loop is CSSNGGNTEAFF. CDR3 bases: TGCAGCTCCAATGGAGGGAACACTGAAGCTTTCTTT.